This T cell receptor (beta chain) was recovered during a study of cytotoxic CD8 clonotypes in ibrutinib-treated CLL. Points from the study as a whole: Baseline clonality, above age-matched healthy donor levels, tracked circulating CD8+ T-cell counts. Clonotypes that were public were uncommon, and they contracted or stayed stable on treatment.

About 2 micrograms of genomic DNA (from cryopreserved PBMCs) were used for TCR beta libraries. From germline, CDR1 is SEHNR and CDR2 FQNEAQ (reference sequence). V was pared by 5 bases and J by 4 bases, with 15 bases between. This CDR3 has 15 amino acids. This clone was seen a few times. Antigen unknown. Libraries were prepared by immunoSEQ multiplex PCR; TCRdb keeps only in-frame clonotypes and omits some of them. The table has some 200,000 clones, about 72% seen once. The source was PBMCs, collected after 24 months of ibrutinib treatment. V is TRBV7-9 and J is TRBJ1-5; D gene unclear. The origin of this receptor is a human donor with chronic lymphocytic leukemia. The CDR3 reads CASSPAGRLNQPQHF. The CDR3 DNA sequence: TGTGCCAGCAGCCCAGCAGGACGGCTAAATCAGCCCCAGCATTTT.